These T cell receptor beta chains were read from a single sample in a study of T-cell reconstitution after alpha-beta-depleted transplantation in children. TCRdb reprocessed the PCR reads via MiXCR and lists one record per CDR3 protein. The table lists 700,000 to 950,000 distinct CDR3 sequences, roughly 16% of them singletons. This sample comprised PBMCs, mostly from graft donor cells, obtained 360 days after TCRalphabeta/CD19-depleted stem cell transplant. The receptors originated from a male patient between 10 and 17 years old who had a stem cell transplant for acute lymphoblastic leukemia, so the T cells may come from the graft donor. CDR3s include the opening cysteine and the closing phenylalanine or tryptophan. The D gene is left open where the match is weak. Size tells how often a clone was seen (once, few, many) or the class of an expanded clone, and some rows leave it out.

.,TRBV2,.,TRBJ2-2,CASSVRERAGELFF,TGTGCCAGCAGTGTGAGGGAAAGGGCCGGGGAGCTGTTTTTT
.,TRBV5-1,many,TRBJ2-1,CASSLFEGTSYNEQFF,TGCGCCAGCAGCTTGTTTGAGGGGACTTCTTACAATGAGCAGTTCTTC
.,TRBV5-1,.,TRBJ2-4,CASLEGGIQYF,TGCGCCAGCCTAGAGGGGGGGATTCAGTACTTC
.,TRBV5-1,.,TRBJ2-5,CASSLETGPKTQYF,TGCGCCAGCAGCTTGGAGACTGGCCCCAAGACCCAGTACTTC
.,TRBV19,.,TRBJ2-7,CASTTNGYDEQYF,TGTGCCAGTACCACAAACGGGTACGACGAGCAGTACTTC
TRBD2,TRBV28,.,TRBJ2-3,CASSPAGLAGNTDTQYF,TGTGCCAGCAGTCCGGCTGGACTAGCGGGGAACACAGATACGCAGTATTTT
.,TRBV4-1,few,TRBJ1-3,CASSQVPRGRNTIYF,TGCGCCAGCAGCCAAGTCCCCCGAGGGCGAAACACCATATATTTT
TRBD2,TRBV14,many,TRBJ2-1,CASSRLAGDRNEQFF,TGTGCCAGCAGCCGACTAGCGGGAGATCGGAATGAGCAGTTCTTC
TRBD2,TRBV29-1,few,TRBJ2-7,CSAAGGVYEQYF,TGCAGCGCCGCCGGGGGGGTATACGAGCAGTACTTC
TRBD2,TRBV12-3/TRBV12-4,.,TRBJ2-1,CASSPSGSVHNEQFF,TGTGCCAGCAGTCCTAGCGGGAGTGTCCACAATGAGCAGTTCTTC
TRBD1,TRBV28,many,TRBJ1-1,CASSLTGDMNTEAFF,TGTGCCAGCAGTTTGACAGGGGACATGAACACTGAAGCTTTCTTT
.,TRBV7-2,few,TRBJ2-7,CASSPFIYRTTYEQYF,TGTGCCAGCAGCCCGTTTATCTATCGTACCACTTACGAGCAGTACTTC
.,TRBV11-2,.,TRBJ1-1,CASSIGEWRNTEAFF,TGTGCCAGCAGCATCGGGGAGTGGCGCAACACTGAAGCTTTCTTT
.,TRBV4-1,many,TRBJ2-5,CASSQGRETQYF,TGTGCCAGCAGCCAAGGACGAGAGACCCAGTACTTC
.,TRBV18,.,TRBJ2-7,CASSPPTNHREINEQYF,TGTGCCAGCTCACCCCCAACTAACCACAGGGAGATCAACGAGCAGTACTTC
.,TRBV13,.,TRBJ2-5,CASSGNLRMETQYF,TGTGCCAGCAGCGGGAATTTAAGGATGGAGACCCAGTACTTC
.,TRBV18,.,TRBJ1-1,CASSPTGQRNTEAFF,TGTGCCAGCTCGCCCACGGGACAAAGGAACACTGAAGCTTTCTTT
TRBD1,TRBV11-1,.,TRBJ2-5,CASSSTGMLGETQYF,TGTGCCAGCAGCTCGACAGGGATGTTGGGTGAGACCCAGTACTTC
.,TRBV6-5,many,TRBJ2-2,CASSYSRASTGELFF,TGTGCCAGCAGTTACAGCCGGGCGAGTACCGGGGAGCTGTTTTTT
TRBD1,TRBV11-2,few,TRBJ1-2,CANRIPGQGNGYTF,TGTGCCAACCGAATCCCGGGACAGGGGAATGGCTACACCTTC
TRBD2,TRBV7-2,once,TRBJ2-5,CASSPYFSGSETQYF,TGTGCCAGCAGCCCCTACTTTAGCGGGAGCGAGACCCAGTACTTC
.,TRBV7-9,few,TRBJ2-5,CASSESTGQETQYF,TGTGCCAGCAGCGAGTCGACTGGGCAAGAGACCCAGTACTTC
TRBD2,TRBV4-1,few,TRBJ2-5,CASSQDIETSGPETQYF,TGCGCCAGCAGCCAAGATATAGAGACTAGCGGGCCGGAGACCCAGTACTTC
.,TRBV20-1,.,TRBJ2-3,CSARGRRGASDTQYF,TGCAGTGCCCGAGGGCGCAGGGGCGCATCAGATACGCAGTATTTT
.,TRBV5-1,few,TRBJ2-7,CASSLKGEWNGAYEQYF,TGCGCCAGCAGCTTGAAAGGAGAATGGAATGGGGCCTACGAGCAGTACTTC
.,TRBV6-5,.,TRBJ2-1,CASSYGLLSYNEQFF,TGTGCCAGCAGTTATGGACTACTATCCTACAATGAGCAGTTCTTC
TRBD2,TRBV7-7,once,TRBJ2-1,CASSATSGRTYNEQFF,TGTGCCAGCAGCGCGACTAGCGGGAGGACCTACAATGAGCAGTTCTTC
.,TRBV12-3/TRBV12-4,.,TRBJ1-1,CASSLRQVNTEAFF,TGTGCCAGCAGTTTACGGCAGGTGAACACTGAAGCTTTCTTT
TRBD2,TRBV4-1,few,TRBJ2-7,CASSHILAEYLSYEQYF,TGCGCCAGCAGCCATATCCTAGCGGAATACCTCTCCTACGAGCAGTACTTC
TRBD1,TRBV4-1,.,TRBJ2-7,CASSQENRGSYEQYF,TGCGCCAGCAGCCAAGAAAACAGGGGGTCCTACGAGCAGTACTTC
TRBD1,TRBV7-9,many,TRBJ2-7,CASSSTGDEQYF,TGTGCCAGCAGCAGTACAGGGGACGAGCAGTACTTC
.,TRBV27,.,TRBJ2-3,CASSLSRDTDTQYF,TGTGCCAGCAGTTTATCACGGGACACAGATACGCAGTATTTT
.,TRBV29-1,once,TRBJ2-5,CSVEDLIGDRQETQYF,TGCAGCGTTGAAGATCTGATCGGTGACAGGCAAGAGACCCAGTACTTC
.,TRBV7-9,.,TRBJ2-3,CASSSIRADTQYF,TGTGCCAGCAGCTCAATTCGAGCAGATACGCAGTATTTT
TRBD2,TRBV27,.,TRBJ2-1,CASSLRVLAGVPGNEQFF,TGTGCCAGCAGTTTAAGGGTGCTAGCGGGAGTCCCGGGCAATGAGCAGTTCTTC
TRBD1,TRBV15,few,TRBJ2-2,CATSGQTGGYTGELFF,TGTGCCACCAGCGGACAGACAGGGGGCTACACCGGGGAGCTGTTTTTT
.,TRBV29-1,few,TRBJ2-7,CSVEGMFGGSYEQYF,TGCAGCGTTGAGGGTATGTTCGGGGGCAGCTACGAGCAGTACTTC
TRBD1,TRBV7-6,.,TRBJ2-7,CASSKGGQELYEQYF,TGTGCCAGCAGCAAAGGGGGACAGGAGTTATACGAGCAGTACTTC
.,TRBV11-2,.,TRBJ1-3,CASSLSRIVLRAGNTIYF,TGTGCCAGCAGCTTATCTCGCATCGTCCTGAGAGCTGGAAACACCATATATTTT
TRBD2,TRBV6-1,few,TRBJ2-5,CASSARLAGGPLQETQYF,TGTGCCAGCAGTGCCAGACTAGCGGGAGGGCCTCTACAAGAGACCCAGTACTTC
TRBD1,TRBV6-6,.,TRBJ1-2,CASYQGADGYTF,TGTGCCAGTTATCAGGGGGCGGACGGCTACACCTTC
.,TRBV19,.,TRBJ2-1,CASSMGDGTYNEQFF,TGTGCCAGTAGTATGGGAGACGGGACCTACAATGAGCAGTTCTTC
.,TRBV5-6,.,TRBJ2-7,CPSSLIQTYYYEQYF,TGTCCCAGCAGCTTGATACAGACCTATTACTACGAGCAGTACTTC
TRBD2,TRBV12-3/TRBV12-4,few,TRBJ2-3,CASCFRLAGKASTDTQYF,TGTGCCAGCTGTTTCCGACTAGCGGGGAAAGCTAGCACAGATACGCAGTATTTT
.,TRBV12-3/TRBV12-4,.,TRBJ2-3,CASSLLWRAEVDTQYF,TGTGCCAGCAGTTTACTTTGGCGAGCAGAGGTAGATACGCAGTATTTT
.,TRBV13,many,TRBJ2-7,CASSLGLGGYEQYF,TGTGCCAGCAGCCTGGGACTTGGGGGGTACGAGCAGTACTTC